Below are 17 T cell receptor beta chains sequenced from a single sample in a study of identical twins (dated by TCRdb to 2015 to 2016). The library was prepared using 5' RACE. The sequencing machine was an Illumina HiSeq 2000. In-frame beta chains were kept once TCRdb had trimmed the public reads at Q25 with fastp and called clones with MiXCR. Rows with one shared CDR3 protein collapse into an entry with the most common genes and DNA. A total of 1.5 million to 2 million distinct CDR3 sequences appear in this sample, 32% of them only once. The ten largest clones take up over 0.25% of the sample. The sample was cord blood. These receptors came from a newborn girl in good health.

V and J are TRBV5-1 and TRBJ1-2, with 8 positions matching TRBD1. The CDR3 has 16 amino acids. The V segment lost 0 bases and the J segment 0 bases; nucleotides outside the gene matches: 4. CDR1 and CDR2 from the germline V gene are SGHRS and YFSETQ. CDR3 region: CASSLGTGQANYGYTF. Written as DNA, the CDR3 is TGCGCCAGCAGCTTGGGGACAGGGCAAGCTAACTATGGCTACACCTTC.

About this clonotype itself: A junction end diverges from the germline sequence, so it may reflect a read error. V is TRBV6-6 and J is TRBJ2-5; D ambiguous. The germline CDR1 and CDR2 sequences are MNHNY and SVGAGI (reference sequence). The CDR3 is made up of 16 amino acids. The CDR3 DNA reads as TGTGCCAGCAGTTACCTTCCACGTTTTTCCAAAGAGGCCCAGTACTTC. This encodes CASSYLPRFSKEAQYF.

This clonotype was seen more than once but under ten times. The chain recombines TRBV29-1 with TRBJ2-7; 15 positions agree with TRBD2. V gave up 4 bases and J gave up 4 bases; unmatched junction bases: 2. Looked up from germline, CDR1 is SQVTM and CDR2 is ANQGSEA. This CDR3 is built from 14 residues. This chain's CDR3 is CSVGTSGGEYEQYF. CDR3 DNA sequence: TGCAGCGTTGGGACTAGCGGGGGGGAGTACGAGCAGTACTTC.

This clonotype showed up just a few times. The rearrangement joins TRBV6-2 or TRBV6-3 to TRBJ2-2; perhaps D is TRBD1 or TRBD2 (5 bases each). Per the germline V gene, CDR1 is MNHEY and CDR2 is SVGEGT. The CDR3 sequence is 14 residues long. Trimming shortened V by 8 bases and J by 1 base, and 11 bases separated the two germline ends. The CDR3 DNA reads TGTGCCAGCCGACGAGGGGAGAACACCGGGGAGCTGTTTTTT. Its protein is CASRRGENTGELFF.

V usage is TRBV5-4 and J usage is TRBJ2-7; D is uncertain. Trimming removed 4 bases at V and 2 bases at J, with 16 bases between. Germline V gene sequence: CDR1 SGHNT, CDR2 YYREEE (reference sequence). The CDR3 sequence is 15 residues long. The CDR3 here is CASSLKRVTTYEQYF. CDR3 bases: TGTGCCAGCAGCCTGAAGCGAGTAACCACCTACGAGCAGTACTTC.

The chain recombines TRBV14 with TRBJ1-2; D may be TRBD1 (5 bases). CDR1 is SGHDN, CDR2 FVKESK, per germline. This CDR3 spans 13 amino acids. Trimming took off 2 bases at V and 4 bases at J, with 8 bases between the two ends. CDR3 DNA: TGTGCCAGCAGCCAAAACGGGGGCTATGGCTACACCTTC. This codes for CASSQNGGYGYTF.

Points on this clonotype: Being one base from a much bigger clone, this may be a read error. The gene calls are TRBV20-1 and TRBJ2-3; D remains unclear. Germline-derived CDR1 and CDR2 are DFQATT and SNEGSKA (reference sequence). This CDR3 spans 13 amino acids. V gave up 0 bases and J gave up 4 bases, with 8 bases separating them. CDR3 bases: TGCAGTGCTAGAGATCCTAGTTCAGATACGCAGTATTTT. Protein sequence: CSARDPSSDTQYF.

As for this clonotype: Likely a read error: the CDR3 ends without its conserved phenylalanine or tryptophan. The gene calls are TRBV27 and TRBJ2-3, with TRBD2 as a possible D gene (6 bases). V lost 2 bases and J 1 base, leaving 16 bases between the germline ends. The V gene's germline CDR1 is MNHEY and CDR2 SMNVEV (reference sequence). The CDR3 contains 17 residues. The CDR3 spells CASSLLRRGKGTDTQYY. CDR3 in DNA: TGTGCCAGCAGTTTACTGCGGCGGGGTAAAGGCACAGATACGCAGTATTAT.

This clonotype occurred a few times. The CDR3 spells CSARSRDQNYGYTF. The CDR3 nucleotides are TGCAGTGCTAGAAGTCGGGACCAAAACTATGGCTACACCTTC. The chain uses TRBV20-1 and TRBJ1-2; D is perhaps TRBD1 (5 bases). V was cut by 2 bases and J by 2 bases, with 12 bases left in between. Per germline, CDR1 DFQATT and CDR2 SNEGSKA (reference sequence). CDR3 length equals 14 residues.

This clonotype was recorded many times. The CDR3 nucleotides are TGTGCCAGCAGTCCCGGACTCCGCAGCTCCTACGAGCAGTACTTC. Protein: CASSPGLRSSYEQYF. The chain couples TRBV12-3 or TRBV12-4 to TRBJ2-7; a possible D gene is TRBD2 (5 bases). Trimming left V 5 bases short and J 0 bases short, with 14 bases between. This CDR3 region has 15 residues.

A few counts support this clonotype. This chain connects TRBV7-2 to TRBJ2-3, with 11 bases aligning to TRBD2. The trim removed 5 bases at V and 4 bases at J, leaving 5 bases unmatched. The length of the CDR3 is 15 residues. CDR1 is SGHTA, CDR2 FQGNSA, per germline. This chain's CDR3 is CASSKTSGVADTQYF. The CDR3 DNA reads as TGTGCCAGCAGCAAGACTAGCGGGGTGGCAGATACGCAGTATTTT.

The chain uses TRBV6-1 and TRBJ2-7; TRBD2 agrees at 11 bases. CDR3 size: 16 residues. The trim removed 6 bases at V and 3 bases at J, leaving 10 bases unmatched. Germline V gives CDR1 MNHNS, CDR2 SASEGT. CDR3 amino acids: CASRDSGGAVIYEQYF. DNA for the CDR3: TGTGCCAGCAGAGATAGCGGGGGGGCCGTAATCTACGAGCAGTACTTC.

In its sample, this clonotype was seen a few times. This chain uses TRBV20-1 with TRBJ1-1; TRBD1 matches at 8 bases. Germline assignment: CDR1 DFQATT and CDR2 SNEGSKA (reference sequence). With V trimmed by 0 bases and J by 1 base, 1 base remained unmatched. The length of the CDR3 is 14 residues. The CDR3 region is CSAREQGANTEAFF. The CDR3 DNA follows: TGCAGTGCTAGAGAGCAGGGGGCGAACACTGAAGCTTTCTTT.

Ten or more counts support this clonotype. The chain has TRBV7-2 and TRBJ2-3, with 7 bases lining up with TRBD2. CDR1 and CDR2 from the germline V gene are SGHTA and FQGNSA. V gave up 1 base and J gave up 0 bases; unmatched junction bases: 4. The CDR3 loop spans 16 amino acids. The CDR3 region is CASSLGGGPSTDTQYF. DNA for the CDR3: TGTGCCAGCAGCTTAGGGGGAGGGCCTAGCACAGATACGCAGTATTTT.

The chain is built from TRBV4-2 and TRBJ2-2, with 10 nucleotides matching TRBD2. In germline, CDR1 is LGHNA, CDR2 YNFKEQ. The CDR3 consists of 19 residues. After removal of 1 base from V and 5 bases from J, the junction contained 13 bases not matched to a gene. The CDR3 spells CASSQGWGLASGRTGELFF. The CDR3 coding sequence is TGTGCCAGCAGCCAAGGTTGGGGTCTAGCTAGCGGGAGAACCGGGGAGCTGTTTTTT.

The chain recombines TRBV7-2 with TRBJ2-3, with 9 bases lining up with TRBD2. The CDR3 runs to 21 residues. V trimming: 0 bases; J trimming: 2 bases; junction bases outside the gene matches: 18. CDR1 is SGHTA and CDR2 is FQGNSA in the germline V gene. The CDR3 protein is CASSLARKRGLLAGHTDTQYF. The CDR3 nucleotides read TGTGCCAGCAGCTTAGCGCGAAAACGTGGGCTACTAGCGGGCCACACAGATACGCAGTATTTT.

The CDR3 loop is CSARRGRALEQYF. The CDR3 nucleotides are TGCAGTGCTAGACGCGGGAGGGCCCTTGAGCAGTACTTC. The gene calls are TRBV20-1 and TRBJ2-7; 9 positions match TRBD2. V was clipped by 2 bases and J by 7 bases; unmatched bases: 6. CDR1 is DFQATT and CDR2 is SNEGSKA in the germline V gene (reference sequence). The CDR3 covers 13 residues.